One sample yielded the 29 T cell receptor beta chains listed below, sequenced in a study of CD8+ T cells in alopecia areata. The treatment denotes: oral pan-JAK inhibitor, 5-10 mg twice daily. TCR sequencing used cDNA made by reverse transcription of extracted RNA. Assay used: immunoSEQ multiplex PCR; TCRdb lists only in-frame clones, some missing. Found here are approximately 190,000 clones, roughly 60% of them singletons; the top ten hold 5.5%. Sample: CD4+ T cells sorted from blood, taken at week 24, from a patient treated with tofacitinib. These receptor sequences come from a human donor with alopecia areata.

The CDR3, as DNA: TGCGCCAGCAGTCAGCACGGGACTAGCGTAGAGGAGACCCAGTACTTC. As protein: CASSQHGTSVEETQYF. The V call is TRBV23-1, the J call TRBJ2-5; 10 positions match TRBD2. TRBV23-1 is annotated as an ORF whose role is uncertain. V was clipped by 3 bases and J by 5 bases; unmatched bases: 9. CDR3 length: 16 residues.

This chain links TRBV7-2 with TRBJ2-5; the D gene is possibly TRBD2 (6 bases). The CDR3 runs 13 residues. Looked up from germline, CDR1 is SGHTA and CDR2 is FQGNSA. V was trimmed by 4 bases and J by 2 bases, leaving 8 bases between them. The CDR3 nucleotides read TGTGCCAGCAGCTCGGGACTGCAAGAGACCCAGTACTTC. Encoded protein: CASSSGLQETQYF.

CDR3: CASSLTRTGVHSGANVLTF. For the CDR3, the DNA is TGTGCCAGCAGCTTGACCCGGACAGGGGTTCACTCTGGGGCCAACGTCCTGACTTTC. The chain carries TRBV11-2 and TRBJ2-6; 9 bases fit TRBD1. This CDR3 spans 19 amino acids. The V gene end was trimmed by 3 bases and the J gene end by 0 bases; junction bases not matched to a gene: 9. Looked up from germline, CDR1 is SGHAT and CDR2 is FQNNGV.

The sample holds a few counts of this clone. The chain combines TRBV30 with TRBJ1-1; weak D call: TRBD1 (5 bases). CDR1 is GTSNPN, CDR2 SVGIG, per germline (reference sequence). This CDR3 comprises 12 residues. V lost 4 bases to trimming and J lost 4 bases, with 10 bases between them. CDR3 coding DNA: TGTGCCTGGAACAGGTTAGGCACTGAAGCTTTCTTT. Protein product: CAWNRLGTEAFF.

This chain's CDR3 is CASSLGVGETQYF. CDR3 nucleotide sequence: TGTGCCAGCAGCTTAGGGGTAGGGGAGACCCAGTACTTC. The V gene is TRBV7-3, the J gene TRBJ2-5; D is unclear. Trimming cost V 2 bases and J 5 bases, with 9 bases left between them. This CDR3 has 13 residues. The germline V gene encodes CDR1 SGHTA and CDR2 FQGTGA.

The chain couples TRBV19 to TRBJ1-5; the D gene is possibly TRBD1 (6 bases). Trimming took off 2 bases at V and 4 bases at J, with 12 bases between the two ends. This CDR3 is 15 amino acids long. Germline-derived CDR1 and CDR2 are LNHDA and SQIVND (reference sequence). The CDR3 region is CASSIRRGANQPQHF. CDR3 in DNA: TGTGCCAGTAGTATAAGAAGGGGGGCTAATCAGCCCCAGCATTTT.

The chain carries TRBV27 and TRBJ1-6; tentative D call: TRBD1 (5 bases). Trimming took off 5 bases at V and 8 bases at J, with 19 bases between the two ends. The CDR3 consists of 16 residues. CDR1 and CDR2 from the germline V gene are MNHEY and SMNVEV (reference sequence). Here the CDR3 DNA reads TGTGCCAGCAGTCAGTTACAAGCAGGGTTAGATTCACCCCTCCACTTT. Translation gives CASSQLQAGLDSPLHF.

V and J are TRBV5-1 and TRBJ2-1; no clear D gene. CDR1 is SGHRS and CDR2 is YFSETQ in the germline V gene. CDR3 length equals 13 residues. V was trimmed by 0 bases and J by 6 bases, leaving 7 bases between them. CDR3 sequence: CASSLALANEQFF. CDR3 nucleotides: TGCGCCAGCAGCTTGGCCTTAGCCAATGAGCAGTTCTTC. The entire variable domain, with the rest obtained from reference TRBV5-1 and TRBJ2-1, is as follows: KAGVTQTPRYLIKTRGQQVTLSCSPISGHRSVSWYQQTPGQGLQFLFEYFSETQRNKGNFPGRFSGRQFSNSRSEMNVSTLELGDSALYLCASSLALANEQFFGPGTRLTVL.

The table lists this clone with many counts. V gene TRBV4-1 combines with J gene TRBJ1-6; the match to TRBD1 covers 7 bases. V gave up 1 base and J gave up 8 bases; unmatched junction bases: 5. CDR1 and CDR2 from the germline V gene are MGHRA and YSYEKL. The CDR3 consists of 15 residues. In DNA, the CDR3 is TGCGCCAGCAGCCAAGGCGAAGGGGGCTATTCACCCCTCCACTTT. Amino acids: CASSQGEGGYSPLHF.

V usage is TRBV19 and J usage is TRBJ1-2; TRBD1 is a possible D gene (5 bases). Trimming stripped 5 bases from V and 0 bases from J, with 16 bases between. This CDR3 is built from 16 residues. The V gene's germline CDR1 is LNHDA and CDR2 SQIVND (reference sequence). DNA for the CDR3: TGTGCCAGTAGTCCCAGAGAAGGGGAGCCTAACTATGGCTACACCTTC. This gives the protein CASSPREGEPNYGYTF.

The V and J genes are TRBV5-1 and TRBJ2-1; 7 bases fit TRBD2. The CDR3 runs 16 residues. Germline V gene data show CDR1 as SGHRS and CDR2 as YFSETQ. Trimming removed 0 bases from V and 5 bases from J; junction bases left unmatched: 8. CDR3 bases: TGCGCCAGCAGCTTGGCCATCGGGGAGGGTAACAATGAGCAGTTCTTC. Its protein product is CASSLAIGEGNNEQFF.

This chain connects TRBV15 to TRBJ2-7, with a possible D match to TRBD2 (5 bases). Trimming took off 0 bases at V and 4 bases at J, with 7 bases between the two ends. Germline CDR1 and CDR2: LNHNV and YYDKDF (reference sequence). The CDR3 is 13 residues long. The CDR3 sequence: CATSRDGGYEQYF. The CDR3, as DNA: TGTGCCACCAGCAGAGACGGAGGATACGAGCAGTACTTC.

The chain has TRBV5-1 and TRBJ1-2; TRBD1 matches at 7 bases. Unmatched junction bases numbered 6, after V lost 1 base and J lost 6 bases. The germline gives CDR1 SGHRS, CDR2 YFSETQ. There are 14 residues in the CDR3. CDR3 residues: CASSLPGQNNGYTF. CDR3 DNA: TGCGCCAGCAGCTTGCCGGGACAGAATAATGGCTACACCTTC.

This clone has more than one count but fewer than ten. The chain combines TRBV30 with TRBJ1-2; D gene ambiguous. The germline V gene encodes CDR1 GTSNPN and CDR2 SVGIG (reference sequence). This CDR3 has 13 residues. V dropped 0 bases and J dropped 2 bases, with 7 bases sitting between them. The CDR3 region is CAWSVDENYGYTF. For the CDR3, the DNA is TGTGCCTGGAGTGTAGATGAGAACTATGGCTACACCTTC.

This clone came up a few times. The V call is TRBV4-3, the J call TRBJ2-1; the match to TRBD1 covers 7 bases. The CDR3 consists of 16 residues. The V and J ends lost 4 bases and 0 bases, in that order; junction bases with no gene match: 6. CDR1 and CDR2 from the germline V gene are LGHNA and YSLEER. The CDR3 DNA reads TGCGCCAGCAGCCTAACGCACAGGGGCTCCTACAATGAGCAGTTCTTC. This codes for CASSLTHRGSYNEQFF.

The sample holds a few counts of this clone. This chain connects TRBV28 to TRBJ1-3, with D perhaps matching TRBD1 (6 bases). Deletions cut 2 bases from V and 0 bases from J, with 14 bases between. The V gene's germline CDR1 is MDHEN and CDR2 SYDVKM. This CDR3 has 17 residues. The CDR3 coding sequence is TGTGCCAGCAGTTTACGAGGTCAGGGGAGCTCTGGAAACACCATATATTTT. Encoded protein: CASSLRGQGSSGNTIYF. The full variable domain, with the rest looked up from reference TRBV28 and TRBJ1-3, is DVKVTQSSRYLVKRTGEKVFLECVQDMDHENMFWYRQDPGLGLRLIYFSYDVKMKEKGDIPEGYSVSREKKERFSLILESASTNQTSMYLCASSLRGQGSSGNTIYFGEGSWLTVV.

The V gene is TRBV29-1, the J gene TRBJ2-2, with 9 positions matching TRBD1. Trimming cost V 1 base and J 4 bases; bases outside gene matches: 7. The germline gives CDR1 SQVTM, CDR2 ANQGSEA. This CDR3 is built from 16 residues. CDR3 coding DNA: TGCAGCGTTGAAGGGACAGGGGACCGGTTCACCGGGGAGCTGTTTTTT. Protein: CSVEGTGDRFTGELFF.

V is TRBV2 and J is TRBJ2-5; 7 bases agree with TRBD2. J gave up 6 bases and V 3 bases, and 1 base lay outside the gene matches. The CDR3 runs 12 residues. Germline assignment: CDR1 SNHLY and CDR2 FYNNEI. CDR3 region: CASSESGKTQYF. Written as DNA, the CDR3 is TGTGCCAGCAGTGAGAGCGGGAAGACCCAGTACTTC.

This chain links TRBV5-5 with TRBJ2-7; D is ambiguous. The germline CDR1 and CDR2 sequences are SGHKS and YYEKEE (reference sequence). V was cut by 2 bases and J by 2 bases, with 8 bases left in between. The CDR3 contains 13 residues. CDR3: CASSFGPTYEQYF. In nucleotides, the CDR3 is TGTGCCAGCAGCTTCGGACCCACCTACGAGCAGTACTTC.

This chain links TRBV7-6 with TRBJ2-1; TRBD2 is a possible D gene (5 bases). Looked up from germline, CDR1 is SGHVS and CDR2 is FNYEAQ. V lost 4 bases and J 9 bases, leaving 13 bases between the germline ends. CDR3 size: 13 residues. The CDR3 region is CASSSPSLGEQFF. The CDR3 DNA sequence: TGTGCCAGCAGCTCACCTAGCTTAGGTGAGCAGTTCTTC.

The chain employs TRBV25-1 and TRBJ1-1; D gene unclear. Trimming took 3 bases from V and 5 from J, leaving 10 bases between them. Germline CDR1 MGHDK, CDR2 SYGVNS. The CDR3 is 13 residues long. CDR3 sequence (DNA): TGTGCCAGCAGTGATCGGAGGGATACTGAAGCTTTCTTT. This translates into CASSDRRDTEAFF.

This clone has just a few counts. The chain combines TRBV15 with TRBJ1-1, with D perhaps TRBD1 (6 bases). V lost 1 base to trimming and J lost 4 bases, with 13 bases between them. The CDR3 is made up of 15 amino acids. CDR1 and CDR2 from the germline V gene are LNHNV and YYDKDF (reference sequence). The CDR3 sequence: CATSRVKGEGTEAFF. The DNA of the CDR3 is TGTGCCACCAGCAGAGTAAAGGGGGAAGGCACTGAAGCTTTCTTT. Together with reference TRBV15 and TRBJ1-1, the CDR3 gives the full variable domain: DAMVIQNPRYQVTQFGKPVTLSCSQTLNHNVMYWYQQKSSQAPKLLFHYYDKDFNNEADTPDNFQSRRPNTSFCFLDIRSPGLGDTAMYLCATSRVKGEGTEAFFGQGTRLTVV.

For the CDR3, the DNA is TGTGCCAGCAGCACGGGACAGGGGACTTCACCCCTCCACTTT. It specifies CASSTGQGTSPLHF. The V and J genes are TRBV7-8 and TRBJ1-6, with TRBD1 identical over 10 bases. CDR3 length equals 14 residues. The V gene's germline CDR1 is SGHVS and CDR2 FQNEAQ. V dropped 5 bases and J dropped 9; count of bases not matched to a gene: 4.

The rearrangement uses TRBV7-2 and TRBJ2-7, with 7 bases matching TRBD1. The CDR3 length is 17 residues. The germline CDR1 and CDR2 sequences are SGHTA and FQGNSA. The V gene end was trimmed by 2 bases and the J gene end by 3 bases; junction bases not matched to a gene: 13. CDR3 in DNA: TGTGCCAGCAGCTTATCCTCATCCCGGGACAGAGACTACGAGCAGTACTTC. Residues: CASSLSSSRDRDYEQYF. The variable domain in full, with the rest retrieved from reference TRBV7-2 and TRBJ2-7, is GAGVSQSPSNKVTEKGKDVELRCDPISGHTALYWYRQSLGQGLEFLIYFQGNSAPDKSGLPSDRFSAERTGGSVSTLTIQRTQQEDSAVYLCASSLSSSRDRDYEQYFGPGTRLTVT.

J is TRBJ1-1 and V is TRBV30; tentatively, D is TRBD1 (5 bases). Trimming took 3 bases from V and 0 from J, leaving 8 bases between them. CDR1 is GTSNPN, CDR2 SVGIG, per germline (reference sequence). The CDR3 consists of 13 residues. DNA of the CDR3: TGTGCCTGGAGGGGGACGGTGAACACTGAAGCTTTCTTT. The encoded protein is CAWRGTVNTEAFF.

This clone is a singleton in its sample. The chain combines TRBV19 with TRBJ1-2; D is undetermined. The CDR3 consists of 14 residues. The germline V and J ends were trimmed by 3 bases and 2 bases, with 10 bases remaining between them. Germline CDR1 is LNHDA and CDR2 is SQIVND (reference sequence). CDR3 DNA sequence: TGTGCCAGTAGTATCGGAGCGCCGAACTATGGCTACACCTTC. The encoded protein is CASSIGAPNYGYTF.

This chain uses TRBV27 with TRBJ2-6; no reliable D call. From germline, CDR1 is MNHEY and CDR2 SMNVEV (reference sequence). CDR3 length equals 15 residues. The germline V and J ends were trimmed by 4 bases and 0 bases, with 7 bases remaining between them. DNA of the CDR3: TGTGCCAGCAGTTCCTCTGGCTCTGGGGCCAACGTCCTGACTTTC. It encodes CASSSSGSGANVLTF. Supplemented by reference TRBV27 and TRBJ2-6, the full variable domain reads EAQVTQNPRYLITVTGKKLTVTCSQNMNHEYMSWYRQDPGLGLRQIYYSMNVEVTDKGDVPEGYKVSRKEKRNFPLILESPSPNQTSLYFCASSSSGSGANVLTFGAGSRLTVL.

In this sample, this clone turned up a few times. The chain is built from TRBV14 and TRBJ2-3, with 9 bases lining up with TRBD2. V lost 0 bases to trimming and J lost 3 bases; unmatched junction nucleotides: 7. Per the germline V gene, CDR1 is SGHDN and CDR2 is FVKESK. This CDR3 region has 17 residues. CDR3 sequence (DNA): TGTGCCAGCAGCCAAGATCGGGTAGCGGGAGTAACAGATACGCAGTATTTT. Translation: CASSQDRVAGVTDTQYF.

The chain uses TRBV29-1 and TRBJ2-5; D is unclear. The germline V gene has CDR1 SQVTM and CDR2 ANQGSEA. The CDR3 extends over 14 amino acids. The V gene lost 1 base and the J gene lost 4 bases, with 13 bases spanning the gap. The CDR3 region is CSVEGPTSGETQYF. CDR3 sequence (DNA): TGCAGCGTTGAAGGACCCACCTCAGGAGAGACCCAGTACTTC.